This T cell receptor beta chain was profiled in a study of CXCR3-negative and CXCR3-positive naive CD8 T cells. On this clonotype: As yet, its antigen is unknown.

CDR1 and CDR2 from the germline V gene are MNHEY and SMNVEV (reference sequence). CDR3 size: 16 residues. The sorter processed each CD8+ T cell subset in triplicate at about 320,000 cells apiece. The libraries of TRB cDNA were constructed through 5' RACE using UMI labels. With the 5' RACE reads reprocessed, TCRdb shows one record per CDR3 protein and no DNA. Recorded for this sample: about 43,000 distinct CDR3 sequences. Study-level points and caveats: Naive CXCR3-positive and CXCR3-negative cells shared TRBV-TRBJ usage; memory cells diverged. Both naive subsets had comparably high diversity; memory CD8+ cells much lower.

The specimen was memory CD8+ T cells from blood. The sequence came from a human donor in good health. Some clones in this sample may be carry-over from other donors' samples. This chain uses TRBV27 with TRBJ2-3. The CDR3 here is CASSLYWRTSTDTQYF.